The next 11 T cell receptor beta chains were all read from a single sample in a study of cytomegalovirus exposure and HLA in healthy donors. Amplification used 60 Vbeta primers and 13 Jbeta primers. This table comes from immunoSEQ multiplex PCR, and its TCRdb copy is limited to in-frame clones, with some not included. The sample records tens of thousands of clones, 70% to 85% being singletons. The sequenced material came from PBMCs. The origin of the receptors is a woman in her 30s in good health and CMV-seronegative.

The chain has TRBV30 and TRBJ2-7; 10 bases agree with TRBD1. Germline CDR1 is GTSNPN and CDR2 is SVGIG (reference sequence). The CDR3 length is 12 residues. V dropped 5 bases and J dropped 7; count of bases not matched to a gene: 5. CDR3 sequence (DNA): TGTGCCTGGGGCAAGGGACAGGGGGAGCAGTACTTC. As protein: CAWGKGQGEQYF.

The genes are TRBV5-4 and TRBJ2-1; D remains unclear. The germline gives CDR1 SGHNT, CDR2 YYREEE (reference sequence). The CDR3 extends over 16 amino acids. V shed 4 bases and J shed 2 bases, with 16 bases lying between them. Here the CDR3 reads CASSDELSPPYNEQFF. CDR3 bases: TGTGCCAGCAGCGATGAACTATCCCCCCCCTACAATGAGCAGTTCTTC.

The DNA of the CDR3 is TGTGCCAGTAGTATACCGGGACAGAGACACACCGGGGAGCTGTTTTTT. Residues: CASSIPGQRHTGELFF. The chain carries TRBV19 and TRBJ2-2; 7 bases align to TRBD1. This CDR3 region has 16 residues. Trimming cost V 2 bases and J 3 bases; bases outside gene matches: 6. Looked up from germline, CDR1 is LNHDA and CDR2 is SQIVND (reference sequence).

The V and J genes are TRBV5-5 and TRBJ2-7; D uncertain. The CDR3 totals 13 residues. V dropped 0 bases and J dropped 1 base, with 5 bases sitting between them. The germline V gene has CDR1 SGHKS and CDR2 YYEKEE (reference sequence). CDR3 DNA: TGTGCCAGCAGCTTGGCTCAGTCCTACGAGCAGTACTTC. Its translation: CASSLAQSYEQYF.

The chain recombines TRBV5-6 with TRBJ2-7; D uncertain. From germline, CDR1 is SGHDT and CDR2 YYEEEE. Trimming shortened V by 1 base and J by 7 bases, and 12 bases separated the two germline ends. The CDR3 runs 13 residues. The CDR3 is CASSLYSGEEQYV. DNA of the CDR3: TGTGCCAGCAGCTTGTATTCAGGTGAAGAGCAGTACGTC.

The J gene is TRBJ2-1, the V gene TRBV4-3; tentative D call: TRBD2 (6 bases). The CDR3 extends over 13 amino acids. The V gene's germline CDR1 is LGHNA and CDR2 YSLEER. V lost 4 bases, J lost 6 bases, and 10 bases lay in between. In DNA form, the CDR3 reads TGCGCCAGCAGCCGGTTGGGGGGCAATGAGCAGTTCTTC. Translating gives CASSRLGGNEQFF.

This chain connects TRBV5-6 to TRBJ1-1; D is perhaps TRBD1 (6 bases). Trimming left V 3 bases short and J 4 bases short, with 16 bases between. This CDR3 is 15 amino acids long. In germline, CDR1 is SGHDT, CDR2 YYEEEE. The DNA of the CDR3 is TGTGCCAGCAGCTCAGATACAGGGCGTCGCACTGAAGCTTTCTTT. Its protein is CASSSDTGRRTEAFF.

The chain employs TRBV21-1 and TRBJ2-5; the D segment call TRBD2 is taken from the table without a DNA check. TRBV21-1 is marked as a pseudogene. The CDR3 runs to 13 residues. The chain's CDR3 is CALRGSWVETQYF. CDR3 sequence (DNA): TGTGCCCTTCGGGGAAGTTGGGTGGAGACCCAGTACTTC.

This clone was picked up one time. The chain joins TRBV30 to TRBJ1-1; 11 positions match TRBD1. Trimming took 1 base from V and 5 from J; bases not matched to a gene: 12. The CDR3 covers 17 residues. Germline CDR1 is GTSNPN and CDR2 is SVGIG (reference sequence). This CDR3 reads CAWSGQGQGVQWTEAFF. As DNA, the CDR3 is TGTGCCTGGAGTGGACAGGGACAGGGGGTTCAATGGACTGAAGCTTTCTTT.

This clone was detected only a few times. V usage is TRBV7-2 and J usage is TRBJ2-2, with 7 bases lining up with TRBD1. Per germline, CDR1 SGHTA and CDR2 FQGNSA. The CDR3 totals 14 residues. V shed 1 base and J 4 bases; nucleotides not matched to a gene: 0. The CDR3 protein is CASSLGQGTGELFF. CDR3 bases: TGTGCCAGCAGCTTAGGACAGGGCACCGGGGAGCTGTTTTTT.

The chain uses TRBV4-1 and TRBJ2-1; 10 bases are a match to TRBD2. CDR1 is MGHRA, CDR2 YSYEKL, per germline. The CDR3 sequence is 15 residues long. With V trimmed by 1 base and J by 11 bases, 8 bases remained unmatched. The CDR3: CASSQAIIAGGQQFF. In DNA, the CDR3 is TGCGCCAGCAGCCAAGCAATAATAGCGGGGGGCCAGCAGTTCTTC.